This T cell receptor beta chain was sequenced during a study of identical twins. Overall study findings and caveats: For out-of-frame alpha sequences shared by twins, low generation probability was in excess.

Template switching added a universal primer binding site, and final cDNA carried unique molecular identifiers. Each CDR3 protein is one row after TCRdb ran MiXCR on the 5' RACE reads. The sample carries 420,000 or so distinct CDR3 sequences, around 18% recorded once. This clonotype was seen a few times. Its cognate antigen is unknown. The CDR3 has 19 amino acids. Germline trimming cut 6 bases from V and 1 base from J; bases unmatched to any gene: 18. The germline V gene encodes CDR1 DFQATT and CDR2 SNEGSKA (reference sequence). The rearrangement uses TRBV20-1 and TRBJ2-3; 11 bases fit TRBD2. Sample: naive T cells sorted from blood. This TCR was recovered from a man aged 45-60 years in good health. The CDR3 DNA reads TGCAGTGCCCCTTCGCTAGGGCTAGCGGGAGGTGGTGGCACAGATACGCAGTATTTT. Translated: CSAPSLGLAGGGGTDTQYF.